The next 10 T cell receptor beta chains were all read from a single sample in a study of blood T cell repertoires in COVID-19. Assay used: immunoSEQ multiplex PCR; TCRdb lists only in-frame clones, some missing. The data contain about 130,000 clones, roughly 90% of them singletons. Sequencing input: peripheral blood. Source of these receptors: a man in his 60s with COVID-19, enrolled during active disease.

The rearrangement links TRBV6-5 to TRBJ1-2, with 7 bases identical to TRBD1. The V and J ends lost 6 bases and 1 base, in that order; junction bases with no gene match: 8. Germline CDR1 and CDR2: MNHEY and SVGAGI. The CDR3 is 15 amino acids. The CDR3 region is CASRTTGVGNYGYTF. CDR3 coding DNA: TGTGCCAGCAGGACAACAGGGGTTGGTAACTATGGCTACACCTTC.

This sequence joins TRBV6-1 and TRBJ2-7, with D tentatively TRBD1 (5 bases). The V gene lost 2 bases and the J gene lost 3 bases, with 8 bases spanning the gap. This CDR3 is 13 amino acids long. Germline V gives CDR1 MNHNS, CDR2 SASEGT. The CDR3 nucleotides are TGTGCCAGCAGTGAAAACAGGTTCTACGAGCAGTACTTC. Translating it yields CASSENRFYEQYF.

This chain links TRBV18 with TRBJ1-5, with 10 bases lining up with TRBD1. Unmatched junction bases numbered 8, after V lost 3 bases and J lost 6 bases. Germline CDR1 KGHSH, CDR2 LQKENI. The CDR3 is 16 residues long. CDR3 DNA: TGTGCCAGCTCACCGACTTCGACAGGGGGCGGTCAGCCCCAGCATTTT. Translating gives CASSPTSTGGGQPQHF.

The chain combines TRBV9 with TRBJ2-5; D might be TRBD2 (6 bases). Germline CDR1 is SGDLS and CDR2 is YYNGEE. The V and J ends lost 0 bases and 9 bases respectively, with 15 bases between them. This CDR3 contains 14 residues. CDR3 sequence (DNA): TGTGCCAGCAGCGTAGGGGCGTCCCGCGGGGCCCAGTACTTC. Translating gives CASSVGASRGAQYF. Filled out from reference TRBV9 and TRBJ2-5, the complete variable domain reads DSGVTQTPKHLITATGQRVTLRCSPRSGDLSVYWYQQSLDQGLQFLIQYYNGEERAKGNILERFSAQQFPDLHSELNLSSLELGDSALYFCASSVGASRGAQYFGPGTRLLVL.

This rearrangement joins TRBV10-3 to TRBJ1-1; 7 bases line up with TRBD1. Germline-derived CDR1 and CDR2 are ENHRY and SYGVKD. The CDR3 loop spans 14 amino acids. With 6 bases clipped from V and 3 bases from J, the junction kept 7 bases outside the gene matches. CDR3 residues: CAISYDRDDTEAFF. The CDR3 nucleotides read TGTGCCATCAGCTACGACAGGGACGACACTGAAGCTTTCTTT.

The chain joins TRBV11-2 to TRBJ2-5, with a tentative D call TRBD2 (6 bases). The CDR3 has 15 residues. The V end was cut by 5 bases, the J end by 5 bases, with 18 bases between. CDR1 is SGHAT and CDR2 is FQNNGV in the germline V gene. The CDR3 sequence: CASSPRGRGYETQYF. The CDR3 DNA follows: TGTGCCAGCAGCCCCCGCGGACGGGGGTATGAGACCCAGTACTTC.

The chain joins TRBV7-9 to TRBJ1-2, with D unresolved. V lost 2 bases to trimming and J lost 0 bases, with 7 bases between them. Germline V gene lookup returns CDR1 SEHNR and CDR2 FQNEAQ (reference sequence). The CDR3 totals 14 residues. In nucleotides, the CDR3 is TGTGCCAGCAGCTTAAATGCGGCTAACTATGGCTACACCTTC. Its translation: CASSLNAANYGYTF.

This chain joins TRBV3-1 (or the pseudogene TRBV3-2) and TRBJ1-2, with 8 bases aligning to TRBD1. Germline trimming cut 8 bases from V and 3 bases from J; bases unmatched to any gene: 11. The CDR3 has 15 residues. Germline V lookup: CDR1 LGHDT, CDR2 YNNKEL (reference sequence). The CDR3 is CASGRSTGGDYGYTF. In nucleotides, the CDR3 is TGTGCCAGCGGGCGGAGCACAGGGGGGGACTATGGCTACACCTTC.

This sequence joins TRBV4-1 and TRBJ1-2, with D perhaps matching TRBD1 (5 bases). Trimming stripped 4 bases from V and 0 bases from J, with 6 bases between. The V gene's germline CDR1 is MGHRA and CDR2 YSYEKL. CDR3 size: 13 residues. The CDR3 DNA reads TGCGCCAGCAGCCGGGGGGCTAACTATGGCTACACCTTC. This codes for CASSRGANYGYTF.

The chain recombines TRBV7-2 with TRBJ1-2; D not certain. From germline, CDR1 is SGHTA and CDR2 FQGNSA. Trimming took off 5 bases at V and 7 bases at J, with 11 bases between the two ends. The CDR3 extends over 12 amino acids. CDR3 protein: CASSLSRGGYTF. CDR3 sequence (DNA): TGTGCCAGCAGCCTCAGTCGGGGTGGCTACACCTTC.